This entry lists 3 T cell receptor beta chains sequenced from one sample in a study of cytomegalovirus exposure and HLA in healthy donors. The PCR ran on 60 Vbeta and 13 Jbeta primers. Method: immunoSEQ multiplex PCR; TCRdb's copy keeps in-frame clones and lacks some. Of around 120,000 clones in the sample, about 78% were seen once. Sequencing was performed on PBMCs. These receptors came from a human donor in good health.

This clone turned up a few times. The genes are TRBV28 and TRBJ2-2; 10 nucleotides align to TRBD1. V lost 6 bases to trimming and J lost 5 bases; unmatched junction nucleotides: 6. The CDR3 is 15 amino acids. The V gene's germline CDR1 is MDHEN and CDR2 SYDVKM. For the CDR3, the DNA is TGTGCCAGCAGACATGACAGGGGGCGAACCGGGGAGCTGTTTTTT. This translates into CASRHDRGRTGELFF. Using reference TRBV28 and TRBJ2-2 for the parts outside the CDR3, the full variable domain is DVKVTQSSRYLVKRTGEKVFLECVQDMDHENMFWYRQDPGLGLRLIYFSYDVKMKEKGDIPEGYSVSREKKERFSLILESASTNQTSMYLCASRHDRGRTGELFFGEGSRLTVL.

The J gene is TRBJ2-7, the V gene TRBV5-4; 7 nucleotides agree with TRBD1. Germline V gives CDR1 SGHNT, CDR2 YYREEE (reference sequence). V was pared by 1 base and J by 3 bases, with 7 bases of the junction left unmatched. There are 15 residues in the CDR3. The CDR3 DNA sequence: TGTGCCAGCAGCTTGCAAGGGGGCCCCGGCTACGAGCAGTACTTC. It codes for CASSLQGGPGYEQYF.

The V call is TRBV19, the J call TRBJ2-7, with D perhaps matching TRBD1 (5 bases). Trimming left V 4 bases short and J 2 bases short, with 6 bases between. CDR1 LNHDA and CDR2 SQIVND come from the germline V gene (reference sequence). The length of the CDR3 is 12 residues. CDR3 bases: TGTGCCAGTAGTACAGGGACCTACGAGCAGTACTTC. Translation gives CASSTGTYEQYF.